A single sample is the source of the 19 T cell receptor beta chains below, sequenced in a study of cytomegalovirus exposure and HLA in healthy donors. PCR employed 60 Vbeta and 13 Jbeta primers. Some clones are missing from TCRdb's copy, which holds only in-frame ones; the method was immunoSEQ multiplex PCR. The sample records 35,000 to 45,000 clones, 50% being singletons. The material sequenced was PBMCs. These receptor sequences come from a human donor in good health.

This chain joins TRBV6-1 and TRBJ1-5, with 12 bases that match TRBD1. The CDR3 is made up of 20 amino acids. Germline V gene lookup returns CDR1 MNHNS and CDR2 SASEGT. V dropped 2 bases and J dropped 2; count of bases not matched to a gene: 13. CDR3 sequence reads: CASSETRVWDRGRGNQPQHF. The CDR3 bases are TGTGCCAGCAGTGAAACCCGGGTTTGGGACAGGGGGCGCGGCAATCAGCCCCAGCATTTT.

This clone turned up a few times. This rearrangement joins TRBV4-3 to TRBJ2-1; 9 bases are a match to TRBD2. Per germline, CDR1 LGHNA and CDR2 YSLEER. The V segment lost 1 base and the J segment 4 bases; nucleotides outside the gene matches: 2. The CDR3 runs to 15 residues. The CDR3 DNA is TGCGCCAGCAGCCAAGGGCGGGGGGGGTACAATGAGCAGTTCTTC. Translated, it gives CASSQGRGGYNEQFF.

The chain uses TRBV19 and TRBJ2-7, with 7 positions matching TRBD2. With 3 bases clipped from V and 5 bases from J, the junction kept 7 bases outside the gene matches. Germline CDR1 and CDR2: LNHDA and SQIVND (reference sequence). The CDR3 spans 14 residues. In nucleotides, the CDR3 is TGTGCCAGTAGTATTCTCTCAGGGAGGGACGAGCAGTACTTC. It translates to CASSILSGRDEQYF.

The chain has TRBV4-3 and TRBJ2-1, with 11 bases matching TRBD2. Looked up from germline, CDR1 is LGHNA and CDR2 is YSLEER. CDR3 length: 18 residues. Trimming removed 1 base from V and 0 bases from J; junction bases left unmatched: 5. As DNA, the CDR3 is TGCGCCAGCAGCCAAGGGACTAGCGGGCTAAGCTCCTACAATGAGCAGTTCTTC. Protein: CASSQGTSGLSSYNEQFF.

This sequence joins TRBV9 and TRBJ2-7; D unclear. The V and J ends lost 0 bases and 0 bases respectively, with 7 bases between them. This CDR3 spans 14 amino acids. Germline CDR1 reads SGDLS; CDR2 reads YYNGEE. CDR3 residues: CASSVASDSYEQYF. Here the CDR3 DNA reads TGTGCCAGCAGCGTAGCCAGCGACTCCTACGAGCAGTACTTC.

On this clone itself: At the DNA level, this CDR3 is encoded by other sequences in the same sample as well. The chain carries TRBV5-1 and TRBJ2-1; 15 nucleotides line up with TRBD2. The V gene's germline CDR1 is SGHRS and CDR2 YFSETQ. The ends lost 2 bases at V and 7 bases at J; junction bases unmatched: 7. The CDR3 spans 17 residues. CDR3 loop: CASSLSSGLAGGNEQFF. The CDR3 nucleotides are TGCGCCAGCAGCTTATCATCAGGACTAGCGGGAGGGAATGAGCAGTTCTTC.

This chain uses TRBV28 with TRBJ2-5; D is perhaps TRBD1 (5 bases). Near its end, the DNA agrees better with TRBJ2-7, so the J call may be wrong. Germline CDR1 and CDR2: MDHEN and SYDVKM. CDR3 size: 14 residues. CDR3 coding DNA: TGTGCCAGCAGTTTTGGGGCAGGGTGGGGCGAGCAGTACTTC. Residues: CASSFGAGWGEQYF.

The chain links TRBV4-3 to TRBJ2-2; 12 nucleotides align to TRBD1. The CDR3 covers 16 residues. The V gene's germline CDR1 is LGHNA and CDR2 YSLEER. With 4 bases clipped from V and 4 bases from J, the junction kept 4 bases outside the gene matches. The DNA for the CDR3 is TGCGCCAGCAGCCGACGGGGACAGGGGGCCACCGGGGAGCTGTTTTTT. Translated: CASSRRGQGATGELFF.

This clone appeared a single time. The rearrangement links TRBV18 to TRBJ1-1; D might be TRBD1 (6 bases). V was clipped by 4 bases and J by 5 bases, with 17 bases between them. Germline lookup yields CDR1 KGHSH and CDR2 LQKENI. This CDR3 has 15 residues. The DNA of the CDR3 is TGTGCCAGCTCACTACCACAGGGTAAGAAGACTGAAGCTTTCTTT. Translation gives CASSLPQGKKTEAFF.

The chain links TRBV6-1 to TRBJ1-1; D call uncertain. CDR3 length: 12 residues. Trimming pared 3 bases from V and 10 bases from J, leaving 12 bases between. Germline assignment: CDR1 MNHNS and CDR2 SASEGT. CDR3 sequence: CASSDAELGAFF. DNA of the CDR3: TGTGCCAGCAGTGACGCGGAGTTAGGAGCTTTCTTT.

Only a few counts were recorded for this clone. The chain couples TRBV7-3 to TRBJ2-1, with 7 bases fitting TRBD2. From germline, CDR1 is SGHTA and CDR2 FQGTGA. V lost 1 base and J lost 6; bases outside the gene matches: 12. The CDR3 loop spans 17 amino acids. The CDR3 DNA sequence: TGTGCCAGCAGCTTAAATCCCGGGGCGGGAGATAGCAATGAGCAGTTCTTC. Residues: CASSLNPGAGDSNEQFF.

The CDR3 loop is CASKPGQGGSQHF. Written as DNA, the CDR3 is TGTGCCAGTAAACCCGGACAGGGAGGGTCCCAGCATTTT. This chain connects TRBV19 to TRBJ1-5; 8 positions agree with TRBD1. CDR1 is LNHDA, CDR2 SQIVND, per germline (reference sequence). This CDR3 spans 13 amino acids. V shed 7 bases, J shed 11 bases, and the junction held 10 bases outside the gene matches.

This chain links TRBV4-2 with TRBJ2-7; D perhaps matches TRBD2 (6 bases). V was clipped by 0 bases and J by 6 bases, with 15 bases between them. The CDR3 runs to 15 residues. Germline CDR1 LGHNA, CDR2 YNFKEQ. The CDR3 sequence is CASSQDGGQSAEQYF. CDR3 DNA sequence: TGTGCCAGCAGCCAAGATGGAGGGCAGTCGGCCGAGCAGTACTTC.

The sample holds one count of this clone. The chain uses TRBV6-1 and TRBJ2-1; 11 positions match TRBD2. Germline CDR1 reads MNHNS; CDR2 reads SASEGT. This CDR3 contains 18 residues. V trimming: 4 bases; J trimming: 1 base; junction bases outside the gene matches: 9. CDR3 protein: CASSGPPRLAGSYNEQFF. The CDR3 nucleotides are TGTGCCAGCAGTGGGCCCCCGCGACTAGCGGGATCCTACAATGAGCAGTTCTTC.

This clone was counted a few times. The CDR3 loop reads CASRLGQGTTSGELFF. DNA of the CDR3: TGCGCCAGCAGACTCGGACAGGGCACGACTAGCGGGGAGCTGTTTTTT. V and J are TRBV10-1 and TRBJ2-2; 8 positions match TRBD1. V was clipped by 6 bases and J by 7 bases; unmatched bases: 13. Per the germline V gene, CDR1 is WNHNN and CDR2 is SYGVQD (reference sequence). This CDR3 comprises 16 residues.

This clone came up once. The rearrangement links TRBV29-1 to TRBJ2-2, with TRBD2 matching 7 bases. The trim removed 4 bases at V and 0 bases at J, leaving 11 bases unmatched. Germline loops: CDR1 SQVTM, CDR2 ANQGSEA. This CDR3 region has 17 residues. CDR3 bases: TGCAGCGTTGTCCCAAGGGACCTAGCGGCGAACACCGGGGAGCTGTTTTTT. Its translation: CSVVPRDLAANTGELFF.

The chain carries TRBV4-1 and TRBJ2-1; D is possibly TRBD2 (6 bases). CDR1 MGHRA and CDR2 YSYEKL come from the germline V gene. With 0 bases removed from V and 8 bases from J, the gap between germline ends came to 11 bases. This CDR3 region has 14 residues. The CDR3 bases are TGCGCCAGCAGCCAAGAGACGGGGAGGTATGAGCAGTTCTTC. Protein: CASSQETGRYEQFF.

The V gene is TRBV7-9, the J gene TRBJ2-3; maybe TRBD1 (5 bases). Germline CDR1 reads SEHNR; CDR2 reads FQNEAQ (reference sequence). With 5 bases removed from V and 5 bases from J, the gap between germline ends came to 17 bases. The CDR3 is 15 residues long. The CDR3 DNA sequence: TGTGCCAGCAGCCCTCTGAGATCAGGGCAAGATACGCAGTATTTT. This translates into CASSPLRSGQDTQYF.

The chain couples TRBV6-5 to TRBJ2-7; 9 bases are a match to TRBD1. CDR3 length equals 12 residues. The V and J ends lost 7 bases and 6 bases, in that order; junction bases with no gene match: 4. The V gene's germline CDR1 is MNHEY and CDR2 SVGAGI. CDR3 in amino acids: CASTDRGTEQYF. The CDR3 nucleotides read TGTGCCAGCACGGACAGGGGAACCGAGCAGTACTTC.